The text below deals with one TCR beta chain. Sequencing used immunoSEQ multiplex PCR; TCRdb keeps in-frame clones, though not all of them. The table lists 50,000 to 65,000 clones, approximately 94% of them singletons. This CDR3 is built from 16 residues. Germline assignment: CDR1 SEHNR and CDR2 FQNEAQ (reference sequence). The V segment lost 5 bases and the J segment 4 bases; nucleotides outside the gene matches: 13. The source of the sample is a study of T cell changes during pregnancy in multiple sclerosis. The receptor comes from a female donor with multiple sclerosis, enrolled in a pregnancy study. V and J are TRBV7-9 and TRBJ2-7, with 8 bases aligning to TRBD2. Sequenced material: CD8+ T cells from peripheral blood mononuclear cells, taken in the second trimester of pregnancy. The CDR3 DNA reads TGTGCCAGCAGCCCCCCGCGAGCGGGAGAGCGTTACGAGCAGTACTTC. Its translation is CASSPPRAGERYEQYF.